This TCR beta chain originates from a study of T cells in Graves' hyperthyroidism and ophthalmopathy. The overall study: Any treatment followed the collection of peripheral blood at initial diagnosis.

There are many counts of this clonotype. The junction had 4 bases not matched to a gene; V was cut back by 1 base and J by 6 bases. Germline CDR1 KGHSH, CDR2 LQKENI. This CDR3 is built from 15 residues. Amplification yielded TCR beta CDR3 regions, with RNA transcripts as the source. The primer set for the first-round RT-PCR of the TCR CDR3 was HTBI. One entry per CDR3 protein, called by TCRdb with MiXCR from the multiplex PCR reads. The sample contains 350,000 to 400,000 distinct CDR3 sequences, less than 20% of which appear only once. This TCR was recovered from a man in his late teens or twenties with Graves' ophthalmopathy. Input material: blood. The J gene is TRBJ2-2, the V gene TRBV18; 8 bases match TRBD1. CDR3: CASSPRTGLAGELFF. DNA for the CDR3: TGTGCCAGCTCACCACGGACAGGGCTCGCCGGGGAGCTGTTTTTT.